What follows are 3 T cell receptor beta chains derived from one specimen sequenced in a study of CD8+ T cells in alopecia areata. Extraction of RNA preceded its reverse transcription into cDNA, which served as the sequencing template. Generated by immunoSEQ multiplex PCR, the TCRdb table keeps only in-frame clones and is missing some. The sample shows about 82,000 clones, roughly 51% of them seen only once. The sequenced sample was NKG2D-high CD8+ T cells sorted from blood. The receptors shown here come from a human donor with alopecia areata.

The chain uses TRBV29-1 and TRBJ1-1; TRBD1 agrees at 8 bases. The CDR3 consists of 13 residues. CDR1 is SQVTM, CDR2 ANQGSEA, per germline. J was trimmed by 1 base and V by 5 bases; bases with no gene match: 3. CDR3 protein: CSVWTGSNTEAFF. The CDR3 DNA sequence: TGCAGCGTTTGGACAGGGTCGAACACTGAAGCTTTCTTT.

This clone has more than one count but fewer than ten. This chain links TRBV25-1 with TRBJ1-3; D is unclear. Germline CDR1 MGHDK, CDR2 SYGVNS. This CDR3 has 12 residues. Trimming took 4 bases from V and 6 from J, leaving 7 bases between them. The chain's CDR3 is CASSVTENTIYF. The CDR3 DNA follows: TGTGCCAGCAGTGTTACGGAAAACACCATATATTTT.

This clone was counted a few times. J is TRBJ2-1 and V is TRBV29-1; tentatively, D is TRBD1 or TRBD2 (6 bases each). Trimming removed 7 bases from V and 6 bases from J, with 22 bases in between. The germline CDR1 and CDR2 sequences are SQVTM and ANQGSEA. This CDR3 spans 15 amino acids. The CDR3 loop is CSATHIEGGINEQFF. CDR3 DNA: TGCAGCGCCACACACATAGAGGGGGGAATCAATGAGCAGTTCTTC.